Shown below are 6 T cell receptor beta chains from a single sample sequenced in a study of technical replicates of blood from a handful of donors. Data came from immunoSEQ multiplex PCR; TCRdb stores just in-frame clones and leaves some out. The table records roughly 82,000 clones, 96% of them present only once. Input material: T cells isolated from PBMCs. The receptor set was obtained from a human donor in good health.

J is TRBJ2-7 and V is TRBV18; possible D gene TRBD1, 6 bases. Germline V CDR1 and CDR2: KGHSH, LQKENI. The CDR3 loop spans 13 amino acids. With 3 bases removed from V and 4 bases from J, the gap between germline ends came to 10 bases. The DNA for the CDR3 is TGTGCCAGCTCACCTGCTGGACAGTACGAGCAGTACTTC. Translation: CASSPAGQYEQYF. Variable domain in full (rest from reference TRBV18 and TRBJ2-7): NAGVMQNPRHLVRRRGQEARLRCSPMKGHSHVYWYRQLPEEGLKFMVYLQKENIIDESGMPKERFSAEFPKEGPSILRIQQVVRGDSAAYFCASSPAGQYEQYFGPGTRLTVT.

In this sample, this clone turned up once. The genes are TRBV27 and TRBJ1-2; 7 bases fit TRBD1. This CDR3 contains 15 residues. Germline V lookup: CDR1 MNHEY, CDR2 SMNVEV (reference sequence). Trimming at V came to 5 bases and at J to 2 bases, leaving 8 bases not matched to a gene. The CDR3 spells CASSHWTGDNYGYTF. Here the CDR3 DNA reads TGTGCCAGCAGTCACTGGACAGGAGACAACTATGGCTACACCTTC.

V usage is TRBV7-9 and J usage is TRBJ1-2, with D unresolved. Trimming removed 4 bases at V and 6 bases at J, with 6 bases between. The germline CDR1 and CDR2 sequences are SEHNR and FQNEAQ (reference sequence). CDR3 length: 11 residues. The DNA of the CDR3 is TGTGCCAGCAGCTCCCCCAATGGCTACACCTTC. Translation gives CASSSPNGYTF.

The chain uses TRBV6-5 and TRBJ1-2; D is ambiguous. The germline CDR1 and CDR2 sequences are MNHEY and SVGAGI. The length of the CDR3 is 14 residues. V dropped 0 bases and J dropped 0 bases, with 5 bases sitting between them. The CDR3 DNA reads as TGTGCCAGCAGTTACTCGAGATCTAACTATGGCTACACCTTC. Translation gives CASSYSRSNYGYTF.

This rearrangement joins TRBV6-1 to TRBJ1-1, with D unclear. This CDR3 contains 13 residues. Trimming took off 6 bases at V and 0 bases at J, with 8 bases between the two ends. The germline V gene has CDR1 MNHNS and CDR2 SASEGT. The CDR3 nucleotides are TGTGCCAGCAGAAGCCCCATGAACACTGAAGCTTTCTTT. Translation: CASRSPMNTEAFF.

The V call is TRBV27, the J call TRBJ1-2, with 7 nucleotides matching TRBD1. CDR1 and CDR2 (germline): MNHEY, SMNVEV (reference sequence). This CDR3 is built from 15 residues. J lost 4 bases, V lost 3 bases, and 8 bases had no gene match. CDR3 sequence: CASSLTGTAPYGYTF. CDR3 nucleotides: TGTGCCAGCAGTTTGACCGGGACAGCTCCCTATGGCTACACCTTC.